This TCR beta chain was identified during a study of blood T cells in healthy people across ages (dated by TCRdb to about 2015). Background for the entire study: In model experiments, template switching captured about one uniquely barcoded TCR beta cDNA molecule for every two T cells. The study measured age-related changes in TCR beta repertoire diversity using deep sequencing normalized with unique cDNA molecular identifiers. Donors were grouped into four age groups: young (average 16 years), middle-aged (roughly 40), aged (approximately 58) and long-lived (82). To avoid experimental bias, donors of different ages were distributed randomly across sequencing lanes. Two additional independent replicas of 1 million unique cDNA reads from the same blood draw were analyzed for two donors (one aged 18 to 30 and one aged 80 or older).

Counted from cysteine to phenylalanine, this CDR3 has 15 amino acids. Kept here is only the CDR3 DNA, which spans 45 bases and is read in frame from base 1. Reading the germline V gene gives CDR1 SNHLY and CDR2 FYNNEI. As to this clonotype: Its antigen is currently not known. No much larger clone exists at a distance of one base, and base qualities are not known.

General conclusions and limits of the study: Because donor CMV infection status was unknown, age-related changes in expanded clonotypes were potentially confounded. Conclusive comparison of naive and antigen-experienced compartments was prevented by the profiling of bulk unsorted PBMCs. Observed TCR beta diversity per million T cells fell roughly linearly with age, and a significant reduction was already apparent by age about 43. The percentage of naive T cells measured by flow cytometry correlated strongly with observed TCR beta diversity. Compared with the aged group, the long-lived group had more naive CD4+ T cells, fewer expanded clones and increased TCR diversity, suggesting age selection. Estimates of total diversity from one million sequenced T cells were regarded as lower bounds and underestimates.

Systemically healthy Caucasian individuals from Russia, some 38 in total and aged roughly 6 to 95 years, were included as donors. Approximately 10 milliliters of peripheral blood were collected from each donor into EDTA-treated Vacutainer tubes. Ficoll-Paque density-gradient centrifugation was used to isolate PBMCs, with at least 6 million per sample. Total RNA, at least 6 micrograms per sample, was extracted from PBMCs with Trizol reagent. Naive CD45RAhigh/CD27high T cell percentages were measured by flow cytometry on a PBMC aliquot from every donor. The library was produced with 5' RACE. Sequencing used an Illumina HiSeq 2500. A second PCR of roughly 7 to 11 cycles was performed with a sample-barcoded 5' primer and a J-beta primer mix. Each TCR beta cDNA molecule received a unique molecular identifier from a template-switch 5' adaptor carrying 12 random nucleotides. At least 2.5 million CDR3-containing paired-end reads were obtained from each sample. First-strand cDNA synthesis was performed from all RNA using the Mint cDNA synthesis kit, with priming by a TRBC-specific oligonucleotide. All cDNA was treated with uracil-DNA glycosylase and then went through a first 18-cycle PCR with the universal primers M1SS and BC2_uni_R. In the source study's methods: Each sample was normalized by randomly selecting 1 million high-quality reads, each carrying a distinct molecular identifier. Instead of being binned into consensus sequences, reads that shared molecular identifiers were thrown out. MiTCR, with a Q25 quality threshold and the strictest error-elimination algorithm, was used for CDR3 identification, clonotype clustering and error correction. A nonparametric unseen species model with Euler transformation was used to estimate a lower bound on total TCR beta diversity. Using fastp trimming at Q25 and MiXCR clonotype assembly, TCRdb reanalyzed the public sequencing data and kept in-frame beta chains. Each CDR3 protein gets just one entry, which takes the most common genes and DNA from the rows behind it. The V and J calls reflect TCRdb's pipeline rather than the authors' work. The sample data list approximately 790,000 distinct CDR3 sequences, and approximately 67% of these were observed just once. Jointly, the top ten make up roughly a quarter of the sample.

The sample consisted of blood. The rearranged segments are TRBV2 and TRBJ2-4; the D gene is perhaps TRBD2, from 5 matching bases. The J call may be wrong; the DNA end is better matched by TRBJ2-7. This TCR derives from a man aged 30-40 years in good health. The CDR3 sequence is CASSRGPGNSYEQYF. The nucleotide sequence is TGTGCCAGCTCGAGAGGACCGGGAAACTCCTACGAGCAGTACTTC.